This T cell receptor beta chain came from a study of CD4 T cells in relation to SARS-CoV-2 and coronaviruses. Study-wide background: After around 10 days of antigen culture, PBMC TCR beta CDR3s were sequenced. Patient ages ranged from 21 to 72, median 38. Of the patients, 8 or 9 were male, a few female, two Hispanic.

A word on this clone: What it binds is unknown.

Findings of the study overall: Compared with monoreactive clones, crossreactive clones showed significantly weaker SARS-CoV-2 expansion.

Using immunoSEQ multiplex PCR, the repertoire was profiled, and TCRdb retains in-frame clones only, with some absent. The table lists tens of thousands of clones, over 70% of them singletons. CDR1 SGDLS and CDR2 YYNGEE come from the germline V gene. The CDR3 is 11 residues long. V dropped 4 bases and J dropped 1 base, with 2 bases sitting between them. Sequencing was performed on naive CD4+ T cells from PBMCs, cultured in vitro. The subset: naive CD4+ T cells isolated by negative enrichment. The chain uses TRBV9 and TRBJ2-5; D gene ambiguous. The source is an adult with COVID-19. CDR3 region: CASSPQETQYF. DNA of the CDR3: TGTGCCAGCAGCCCCCAAGAGACCCAGTACTTC.